This T cell receptor (beta chain) was sequenced in a study of blood T cell repertoires in COVID-19. Per germline, CDR1 MGHRA and CDR2 YSYEKL. This CDR3 is 13 amino acids long. The germline V and J ends were trimmed by 1 base and 6 bases, with 9 bases remaining between them. The method was immunoSEQ multiplex PCR; TCRdb's version includes in-frame clones alone and lacks a portion of them. The table shows about 73,000 clones, with roughly 88% occurring only once. The sequencing input was peripheral blood. J is TRBJ1-1 and V is TRBV4-1; unclear D gene. The sequence came from a man older than 75 with active or convalescent COVID-19. CDR3 sequence (DNA): TGCGCCAGCAGCCAAGCGAGTCTGGCTGAAGCTTTCTTT. This gives the protein CASSQASLAEAFF.